Reported below is one T cell receptor (beta chain). Its antigen is not identified. The conserved closing phenylalanine or tryptophan is absent in this CDR3, likely reflecting a read error. The DNA is omitted, as the CDR3 cannot be located on it reliably, and the CDR3 follows TCRdb's listing. The V gene's germline CDR1 is MNHNS and CDR2 SASEGT. Inclusive of both ends, the CDR3 amounts to 13 amino acids. This sample is drawn from a study of T cell repertoires in aging, cancer and after chemotherapy. Study as a whole: Roughly 8.8 million TCR reads made up the full dataset. Whole-study results and caveats: In each cancer cohort, median generation probability increased across chemotherapy, suggesting thymic output rebounded. Compared with age-matched healthy donors, untreated hematological or solid cancer patients showed higher blood TCR clonality.

Peripheral blood genomic DNA, not sorted cells or RNA, was the template. TRB rearrangements spanning V, D and J were amplified using mixed TRB-A/B primers. MiXCR, run by TCRdb on the multiplex PCR reads, gives a single entry per CDR3 protein. Of some 14,000 distinct CDR3 sequences in the sample, around 25% were seen once. This clonotype was sampled from a human donor in good health. The V and J genes are TRBV6-1 and TRBJ2-3; the table's D call of TRBD1 was not tested on the DNA. The sequencing input was blood. CDR3 region: CASSEDPGTGLQY.